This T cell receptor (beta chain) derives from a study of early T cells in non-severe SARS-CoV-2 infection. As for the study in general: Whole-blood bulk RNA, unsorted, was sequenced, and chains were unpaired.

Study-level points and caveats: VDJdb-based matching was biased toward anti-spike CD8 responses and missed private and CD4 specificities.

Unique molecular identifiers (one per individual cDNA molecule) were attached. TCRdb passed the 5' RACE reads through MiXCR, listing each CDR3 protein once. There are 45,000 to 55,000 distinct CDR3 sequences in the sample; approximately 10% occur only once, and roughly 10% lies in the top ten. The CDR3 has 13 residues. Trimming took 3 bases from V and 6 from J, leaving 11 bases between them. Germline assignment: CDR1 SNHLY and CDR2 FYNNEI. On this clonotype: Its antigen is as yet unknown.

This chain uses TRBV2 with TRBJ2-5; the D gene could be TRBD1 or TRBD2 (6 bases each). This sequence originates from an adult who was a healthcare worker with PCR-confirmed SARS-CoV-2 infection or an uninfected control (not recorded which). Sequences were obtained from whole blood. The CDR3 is CASSDGGPQTQYF. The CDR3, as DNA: TGTGCCAGCAGTGATGGGGGGCCACAGACCCAGTACTTC.